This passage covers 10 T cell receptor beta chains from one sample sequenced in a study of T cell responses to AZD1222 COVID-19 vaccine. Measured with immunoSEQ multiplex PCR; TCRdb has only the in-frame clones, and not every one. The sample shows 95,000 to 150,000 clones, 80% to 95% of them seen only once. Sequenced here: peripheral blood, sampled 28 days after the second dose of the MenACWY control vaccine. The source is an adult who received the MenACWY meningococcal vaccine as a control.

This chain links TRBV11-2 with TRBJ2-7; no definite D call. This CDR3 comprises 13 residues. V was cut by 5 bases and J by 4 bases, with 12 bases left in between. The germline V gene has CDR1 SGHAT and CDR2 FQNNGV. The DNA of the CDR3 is TGTGCCAGCAGCCGCGGACCCCAGTACGAGCAGTACTTC. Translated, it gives CASSRGPQYEQYF. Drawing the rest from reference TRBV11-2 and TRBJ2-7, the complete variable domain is EAGVAQSPRYKIIEKRQSVAFWCNPISGHATLYWYQQILGQGPKLLIQFQNNGVVDDSQLPKDRFSAERLKGVDSTLKIQPAKLEDSAVYLCASSRGPQYEQYFGPGTRLTVT.

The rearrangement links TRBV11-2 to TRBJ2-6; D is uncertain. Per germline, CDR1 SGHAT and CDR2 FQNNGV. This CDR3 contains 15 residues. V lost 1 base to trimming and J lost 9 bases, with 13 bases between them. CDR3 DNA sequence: TGTGCCAGCAGCTTAGTCCCCCTTCGGGTCAACGTCCTGACTTTC. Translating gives CASSLVPLRVNVLTF.

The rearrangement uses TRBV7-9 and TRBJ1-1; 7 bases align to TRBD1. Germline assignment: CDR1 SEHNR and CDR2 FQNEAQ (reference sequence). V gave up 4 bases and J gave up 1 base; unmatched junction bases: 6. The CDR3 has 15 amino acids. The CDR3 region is CASSSPGQRNTEAFF. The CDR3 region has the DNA TGTGCCAGCAGCTCGCCGGGACAGAGGAACACTGAAGCTTTCTTT.

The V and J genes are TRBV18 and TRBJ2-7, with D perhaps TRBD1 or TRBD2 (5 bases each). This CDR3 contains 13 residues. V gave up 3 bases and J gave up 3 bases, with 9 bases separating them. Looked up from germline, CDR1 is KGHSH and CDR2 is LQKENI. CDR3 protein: CASSPGENYEQYV. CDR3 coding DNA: TGTGCCAGCTCACCGGGGGAAAACTACGAGCAGTACGTC.

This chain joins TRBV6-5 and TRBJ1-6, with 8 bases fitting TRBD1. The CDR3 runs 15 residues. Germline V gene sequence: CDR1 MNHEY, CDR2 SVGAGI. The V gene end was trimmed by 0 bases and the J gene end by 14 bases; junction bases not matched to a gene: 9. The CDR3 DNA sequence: TGTGCCAGCAGTTACTCGAGGGACAGGCCGGTCGCCCTCCACTTT. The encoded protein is CASSYSRDRPVALHF.

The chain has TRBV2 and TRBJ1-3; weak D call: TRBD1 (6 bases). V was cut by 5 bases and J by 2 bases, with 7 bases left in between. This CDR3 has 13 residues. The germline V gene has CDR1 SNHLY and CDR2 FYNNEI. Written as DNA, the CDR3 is TGTGCCAGCAGTTACAGGGCTGGAAACACCATATATTTT. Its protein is CASSYRAGNTIYF.

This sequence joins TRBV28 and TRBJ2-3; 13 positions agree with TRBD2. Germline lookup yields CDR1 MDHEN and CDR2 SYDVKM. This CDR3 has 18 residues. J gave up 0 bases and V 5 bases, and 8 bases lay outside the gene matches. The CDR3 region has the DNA TGTGCCAGCAGTCCATGGAAGGGACTAGCGGGAAGCACAGATACGCAGTATTTT. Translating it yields CASSPWKGLAGSTDTQYF.

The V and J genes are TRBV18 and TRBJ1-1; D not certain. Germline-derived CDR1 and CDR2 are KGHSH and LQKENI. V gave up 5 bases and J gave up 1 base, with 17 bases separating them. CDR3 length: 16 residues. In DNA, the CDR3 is TGTGCCAGCTCAGCCGACAATTTGCTCCCGAACACTGAAGCTTTCTTT. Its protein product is CASSADNLLPNTEAFF.

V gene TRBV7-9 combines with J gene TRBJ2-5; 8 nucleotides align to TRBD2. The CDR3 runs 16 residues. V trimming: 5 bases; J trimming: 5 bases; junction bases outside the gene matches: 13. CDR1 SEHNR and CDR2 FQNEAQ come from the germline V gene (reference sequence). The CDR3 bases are TGTGCCAGCAGCCCACCGGGGGGGCCGCGATTGGAGACCCAGTACTTC. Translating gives CASSPPGGPRLETQYF.

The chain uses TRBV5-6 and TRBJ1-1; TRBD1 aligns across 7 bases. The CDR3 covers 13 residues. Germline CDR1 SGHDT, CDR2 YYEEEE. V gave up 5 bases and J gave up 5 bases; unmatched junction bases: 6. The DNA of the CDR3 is TGTGCCAGCAGTTCACAGGGGCGTACTGAAGCTTTCTTT. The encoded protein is CASSSQGRTEAFF.